This T cell receptor (beta chain) was obtained from a study of cytomegalovirus exposure and HLA in healthy donors. The PCR made use of 60 Vbeta and 13 Jbeta primers. Measured with immunoSEQ multiplex PCR; TCRdb has only the in-frame clones, and not every one. The table lists under 200,000 clones, 82% of them singletons. This clone occurred a few times. The CDR3 contains 17 residues. Per the germline V gene, CDR1 is SGDLS and CDR2 is YYNGEE. V gave up 0 bases and J gave up 3 bases; unmatched junction bases: 10. The rearrangement joins TRBV9 to TRBJ2-7, with 9 bases fitting TRBD2. What was sequenced was PBMCs. This receptor was taken from a girl aged 2 to 9 in good health and CMV-seropositive. The chain's CDR3 is CASSVGIGREGNYEQYF. In nucleotides, the CDR3 is TGTGCCAGCAGCGTAGGTATCGGGCGGGAGGGAAACTACGAGCAGTACTTC.